Listed below are T cell receptor beta chains from one sample, sequenced in a study of regulatory T cells in long-lasting Graves disease. TCRdb independently ran MiXCR on the multiplex PCR reads; one entry per CDR3 protein. Among roughly 610,000 distinct CDR3 sequences listed, around 17% were seen once. The same sample was also studied in work on T cells in Graves' hyperthyroidism and ophthalmopathy.

The sample in question was peripheral blood mononuclear cells (PBMCs), obtained at new diagnosis, from a patient treated with antithyroid drugs. These receptors originate from a woman under 40 with Graves disease. Each CDR3 is given with its conserved first and last residue. A D gene is named only where the DNA matches it firmly. Clone size appears in some rows only: once, few, many, or a class for an expanded clone.

V gene	clone size	D gene	J gene	CDR3 DNA	CDR3 protein
TRBV5-1	-	TRBD1	TRBJ2-7	TGCGCCAGCAGCTTACAAGGGGGCTTGGAATCCTACGAGCAGTACTTC	CASSLQGGLESYEQYF
TRBV7-3	many	-	TRBJ2-3	TGTGCCAGCAGCTTAATGGGCTCCGGCACAGATACGCAGTATTTT	CASSLMGSGTDTQYF
TRBV19	-	TRBD2	TRBJ2-3	TGTGCCAGTAGTCCCATAGCGGGAGCCGCAGATACGCAGTATTTT	CASSPIAGAADTQYF
TRBV2	many	TRBD1	TRBJ2-7	TGTGCCAGCTATAGACAGGGAGAAAAGTACGAGCAGTACTTC	CASYRQGEKYEQYF
TRBV18	-	-	TRBJ2-1	TGTGCCAGCTCACAAAAGGCGTTCGGTGAGCAGTTCTTC	CASSQKAFGEQFF
TRBV10-3	few	-	TRBJ2-5	TGTGCCATCAGTGAGTTAAAAGAGACCCAGTACTTC	CAISELKETQYF
TRBV7-3	many	-	TRBJ2-1	TGTGCCAGCAGCCCAGATGGACTCTACAATGAGCAGTTCTTC	CASSPDGLYNEQFF
TRBV11-2	-	-	TRBJ1-5	TGTGCCAGCAGCTTGGGGCCGGGTGAGGGACAGCCCCAGCATTTT	CASSLGPGEGQPQHF
TRBV12-3/TRBV12-4	-	TRBD2	TRBJ2-1	TGTGCCAGCAGTTTAGCTCCCGGACTAGCGGGAGGTTTAGAGCAGTTCTTC	CASSLAPGLAGGLEQFF
TRBV3-1	-	-	TRBJ2-4	TGTGCCAGCAGCCAAGTTAGCAATTTCCAGTACTTC	CASSQVSNFQYF
TRBV10-3	few	-	TRBJ2-7	TGTGCCATCAGTGAGAGCGGCAACTCCTACGAGCAGTACTTC	CAISESGNSYEQYF
TRBV5-4	few	-	TRBJ2-1	TGTGCCAGCAGCTTGTTAGGTCCCGGTGACCCTAAGCAGTTCTTC	CASSLLGPGDPKQFF
TRBV2	-	TRBD1	TRBJ2-4	TGTGCCAGCAGGTCGGGGACAGGGATGTCCTTC	CASRSGTGMSF
TRBV3-1	-	TRBD2	TRBJ2-1	TGTGCCAGCAGCCCCAAGGCCAAGACTAGCTCCAATGAGCAGTTCTTC	CASSPKAKTSSNEQFF
TRBV30	many	-	TRBJ1-2	TGTGCCTGGGACGGGCTTTTCAGCTACACCTTC	CAWDGLFSYTF
TRBV20-1	many	-	TRBJ2-7	TGCAGTGCTAACCGGGACAACTCCTACGAGCAGTACTTC	CSANRDNSYEQYF
TRBV7-2	many	-	TRBJ2-7	TGTGCCAGCAGCCAATTCGCAGGGTCAGGGACCACCTACGAGCAGTACTTC	CASSQFAGSGTTYEQYF
TRBV2	many	-	TRBJ1-1	TGTGCCAGCAGCCTTTTCGGAGGGGGGAACACTGAAGCTTTCTTT	CASSLFGGGNTEAFF
TRBV9	-	-	TRBJ2-7	TGTGCCAGCAGCGTAACTTCTGGCGTTCTGGCGGGGGAGCAGTACTTC	CASSVTSGVLAGEQYF
TRBV9	few	TRBD2	TRBJ2-1	TGTGCCAGCAGCGCTAGCGGGAGGACCTACAATGAGCAGTTCTTC	CASSASGRTYNEQFF
TRBV2	many	-	TRBJ1-1	TGTGCCAGCAGTGAAGCGCGAAGTATCATGAACACTGAAGCTTTCTTT	CASSEARSIMNTEAFF
TRBV24-1	many	-	TRBJ1-5	TGTGCCACCAGTGAGAACAGGGTTGGTCAGCCCCAGCATTTT	CATSENRVGQPQHF
TRBV19	-	-	TRBJ2-7	TGTGCCAGCAGCAGGGTCGGTACGTACAAGCAGTACTTC	CASSRVGTYKQYF
TRBV2	-	TRBD1	TRBJ1-2	TGTGCCAGCAGGGGACAGGGGACAGGCTATGGCTACACCTTC	CASRGQGTGYGYTF